The 8 T cell receptor beta chains below all came from one sample that was sequenced in a study of beta chain features in type 1 diabetes. The study's findings and limits: Within each of all four CD4+ subsets, Type 1 diabetes patients had TCRB CDR3s that were moderately but significantly shorter.

Reverse transcribing all isolated RNA meant expressed TCRB transcripts were sequenced. Generated by immunoSEQ multiplex PCR, the TCRdb table keeps only in-frame clones and is missing some. This table holds almost 350,000 clones, around 9.3% found once. These receptors are not linked to any known antigen. The sequenced material came from central memory CD4+ T cells from blood. The receptors originated from a man aged 25 to 45 with type 1 diabetes.

This clone was seen at least ten times. The chain employs TRBV6-4 and TRBJ1-1; D unclear. Germline CDR1 and CDR2: MRHNA and SNTAGT. This CDR3 has 13 amino acids. Trimming took off 1 base at V and 3 bases at J, with 6 bases between the two ends. CDR3 protein: CASSDFADTEAFF. CDR3 sequence (DNA): TGTGCCAGCAGTGACTTTGCAGACACTGAAGCTTTCTTT.

The chain joins TRBV21-1 to TRBJ2-1; TRBD1 is taken as the D call from the table, unchecked against the DNA. TRBV21-1 is a pseudogene. This CDR3 comprises 16 residues. The CDR3 nucleotides are TGTGCCAGCAGCAAAGAGAGGGACAGGGAGGGCAATGAGCAGTTCTTC. Residues: CASSKERDREGNEQFF.

The V and J genes are TRBV5-8 and TRBJ2-5, with TRBD2 matching over 7 bases. This CDR3 has 13 amino acids. V trimming: 1 base; J trimming: 5 bases; junction bases outside the gene matches: 2. The germline CDR1 and CDR2 sequences are SGHTS and YDEGEE. The CDR3 region has the DNA TGTGCCAGCAGCTTGCTGGGAGGGGAGACCCAGTACTTC. Its protein is CASSLLGGETQYF.

This rearrangement joins TRBV5-6 to TRBJ1-2; unclear D gene. V was clipped by 4 bases and J by 7 bases, with 11 bases between them. The CDR3 loop spans 12 amino acids. Germline V lookup: CDR1 SGHDT, CDR2 YYEEEE. CDR3 region: CASSLPGFGYTF. CDR3 coding DNA: TGTGCCAGCAGCCTCCCGGGATTTGGCTACACCTTC.

The chain recombines TRBV7-9 with TRBJ1-1, with D maybe TRBD1 (6 bases). V lost 5 bases to trimming and J lost 0 bases, with 16 bases between them. In germline, CDR1 is SEHNR, CDR2 FQNEAQ (reference sequence). The CDR3 length is 16 residues. This chain's CDR3 is CASSPTNGQLNTEAFF. Written as DNA, the CDR3 is TGTGCCAGCAGCCCGACAAATGGACAGTTGAACACTGAAGCTTTCTTT.

This clone was recorded a few times. V gene TRBV5-1 combines with J gene TRBJ1-6; 8 nucleotides line up with TRBD1. The V gene's germline CDR1 is SGHRS and CDR2 YFSETQ. The CDR3 contains 14 residues. The V gene end was trimmed by 2 bases and the J gene end by 8 bases; junction bases not matched to a gene: 3. The CDR3: CASSLQGEDSPLHF. CDR3 nucleotides: TGCGCCAGCAGCTTACAGGGGGAGGATTCACCCCTCCACTTT.

The CDR3 DNA is TGTGCCAGCAGCTTAAATCCGGTCGCCGGATTAGCCAAAAACATTCAGTACTTC. Its translation is CASSLNPVAGLAKNIQYF. J is TRBJ2-4 and V is TRBV7-9; D gene uncertain. The V gene's germline CDR1 is SEHNR and CDR2 FQNEAQ (reference sequence). Trimming stripped 2 bases from V and 0 bases from J, with 17 bases between. The CDR3 sequence is 18 residues long.

This clone was detected a few times. This chain uses TRBV7-2 with TRBJ2-1; 12 positions agree with TRBD2. CDR1 and CDR2 from the germline V gene are SGHTA and FQGNSA. V lost 1 base and J lost 12; bases outside the gene matches: 1. This CDR3 spans 13 amino acids. The CDR3 nucleotides read TGTGCCAGCAGCTTAGAACTAGCGGGGGGGCAGTTCTTC. Translating gives CASSLELAGGQFF.